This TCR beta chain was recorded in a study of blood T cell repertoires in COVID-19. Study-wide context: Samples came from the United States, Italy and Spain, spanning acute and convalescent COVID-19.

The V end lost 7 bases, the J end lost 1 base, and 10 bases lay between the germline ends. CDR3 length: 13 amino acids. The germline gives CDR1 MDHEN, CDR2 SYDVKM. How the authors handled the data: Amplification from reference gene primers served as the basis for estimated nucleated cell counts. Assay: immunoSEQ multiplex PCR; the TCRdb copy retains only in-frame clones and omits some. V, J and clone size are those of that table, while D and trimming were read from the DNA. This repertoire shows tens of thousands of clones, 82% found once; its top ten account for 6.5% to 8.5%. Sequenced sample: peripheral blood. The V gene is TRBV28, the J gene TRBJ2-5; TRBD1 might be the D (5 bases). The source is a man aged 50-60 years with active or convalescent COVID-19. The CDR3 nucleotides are TGTGCCAGCATCCAGGGCCCCCAAGAGACCCAGTACTTC. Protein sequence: CASIQGPQETQYF.